This T cell receptor beta chain was sequenced during a study of cytomegalovirus exposure and HLA in healthy donors. Findings and limits, study-wide: In an earlier analysis, about 87% or about 30%: the productive usage of most TCR beta V segments.

Donors consisted of healthy bone marrow donors. The ends lost 6 bases at V and 6 bases at J; junction bases unmatched: 13. CDR3 size: 15 residues. Germline V CDR1 and CDR2: LNHDA, SQIVND (reference sequence). On this clone: What it recognizes is unknown.

PCR amplification relied on 60 Vbeta primers (plus 13 Jbeta primers). Profiling relied on immunoSEQ multiplex PCR, and the TCRdb table lists in-frame clones only, not all of them. The sample consists of more than 200,000 clones, almost 80% of them appearing once. The genes are TRBV19 and TRBJ2-7, with 8 nucleotides matching TRBD2. Sequencing input: PBMCs. This receptor was taken from a male donor in good health and CMV-seronegative. The CDR3 coding sequence is TGTGCCAGTAGCCTTATAGCGGGGTTACCCGGCGAGCAGTACTTC. Protein: CASSLIAGLPGEQYF.